This TCR beta chain was found in a study of regulatory T cells in long-lasting Graves disease (dated by TCRdb to the early 2020s). Regarding the study in general: Antithyroid drugs had been taken for less than 3 months by newly diagnosed Graves' disease patients. Persistent Graves' disease patients were compared with newly diagnosed Graves' disease patients by peripheral blood TCR sequencing and RNA sequencing. The study was conducted in China and was registered as a clinical trial. A total of around 35 samples underwent TCR sequencing, from some 13 patients with persistent Graves' disease and approximately 20 patients with newly diagnosed Graves' disease.

The time point tag for this specimen amounts to: newly diagnosed GD, antithyroid drugs for less than 3 months. For both TCR sequencing and RNA sequencing, RNA was extracted from PBMCs in TRIzol. Graves' disease was diagnosed according to American Thyroid Association guidelines. Patients for the study were recruited at an endocrinology department in Xi'an, China. Each patient gave about 9.1 milliliters of peripheral blood, collected in an EDTA anticoagulant tube. Ficoll Paque Plus density gradient separation was used to isolate PBMCs, and no further T cell sorting was performed. An Agilent 2100 Bioanalyzer and agarose gel were used to assess RNA quality, and a NanoDrop 2000 was used to measure RNA concentration. Libraries were constructed by multiplex PCR. Sequencing took place on an Illumina HiSeq 4000. iRepertoire HTBI primers and Arm-PCR amplification of CDR3 regions were used to construct TCR beta libraries. Before sequencing, the PCR products went through gel purification. Per the source publication's procedure: A total of some 60 TRBV and approximately 13 TRBJ segments were identified across samples and were used for gene usage analysis of CDR3 amino acid clonotypes. COPE and FqMerger were used to merge the filtered high-quality paired reads into contigs. BLAST was used to align contigs to IMGT TRBV, TRBD and TRBJ reference genes, with CDR3 defined following IMGT. Highly expanded clones were defined as clonotypes with a frequency above 0.1%. Repertoire diversity was measured by Shannon entropy, and V-J evenness by the Gini coefficient. A clonotype was considered public if more than one individual shared it. In-frame beta chains were kept once TCRdb had trimmed the public reads at Q25 with fastp and called clones with MiXCR. Every entry covers one CDR3 protein and lists the most common genes and DNA from its rows. TCRdb, rather than the study authors, made the V and J calls. A total of 350,000 to 400,000 distinct CDR3 sequences appear in this sample, less than 20% of them only once. Together, the top ten hold over 20% of the sample.

This clonotype occurred many times. This clone's antigen is unknown. No base-level quality is on record; no much larger clone is a single base apart. What the work shows at the level of the full study, not this receptor alone: The small sample size was acknowledged by the authors as a limitation that may reduce accuracy. Only the TCR beta chain was sequenced and analyzed. Compared with newly diagnosed patients, persistent Graves' disease patients had lower TCR Shannon entropy and fewer highly expanded clones, which suggests clonal expansion. Only peripheral blood was studied, because thyroid tissue, the primary lesion, was inaccessible. A larger number of public clonotypes was shared among persistent patients (2,741) than among newly diagnosed patients (around 970). Preferential use of TRBV28, TRBJ1-2 and TRBJ2-5 was observed in persistent disease, whereas TRBV20-1 and TRBJ2-1 were favored in newly diagnosed disease.

From its cysteine to its phenylalanine, the CDR3 spans 13 amino acids. The CDR3 DNA has 39 bases and is translated from base 1. The junction shows trimming of 3 bases on V and 4 bases on J, plus 10 bases between the germline ends. CDR1 and CDR2, per the germline V gene, are MDHEN and SYDVKM. The source of this sequence is a female donor with Graves disease. Sequencing was performed on peripheral blood mononuclear cells (PBMCs), taken at new diagnosis, from a patient treated with antithyroid drugs. The chain links TRBV28 with TRBJ2-7; perhaps TRBD1 is the D gene, with 6 bases matching. The CDR3 reads CASSFLGQYEQYF. At the DNA level, the sequence is TGTGCCAGCAGTTTTTTAGGACAGTACGAGCAGTACTTC. Reference TRBV28 and TRBJ2-7 genes cover what lies past the CDR3, so the full variable domain is DVKVTQSSRYLVKRTGEKVFLECVQDMDHENMFWYRQDPGLGLRLIYFSYDVKMKEKGDIPEGYSVSREKKERFSLILESASTNQTSMYLCASSFLGQYEQYFGPGTRLTVT.